This is a list of T cell receptor beta chains from one sample in a study of T cells after yellow fever vaccination. Using its own MiXCR run on the 5' RACE reads, TCRdb lists one record per CDR3 protein. The sample has 300,000 or so distinct CDR3 sequences, 8% to 9.5% seen once. The material sequenced was PBMCs, taken roughly 46 days after the first yellow fever vaccination. The receptors shown here come from a man in his late teens or twenties who received the YFV17D yellow fever vaccine. Each CDR3 is given with its conserved first and last residue. A D gene is named only where the DNA matches it firmly. Size tells how often a clone was seen (once, few, many) or the class of an expanded clone, and some rows leave it out.

few	.	TRBV4-2	TRBJ1-1	CASSQEDRTEAFF	TGTGCCAGCAGCCAAGAGGACCGCACTGAAGCTTTCTTT
few	.	TRBV20-1	TRBJ1-1	CSAPGLMNTEAFF	TGCAGTGCTCCGGGCCTCATGAACACTGAAGCTTTCTTT
few	.	TRBV7-2	TRBJ2-2	CASSARWAGELFF	TGTGCCAGCAGCGCCCGGTGGGCGGGGGAGCTGTTTTTT
.	.	TRBV6-2/TRBV6-3	TRBJ1-2	CASSYRYGYTF	TGTGCCAGCAGTTACCGCTATGGCTACACCTTC
few	.	TRBV6-4	TRBJ2-2	CASASDGNTGELFF	TGTGCCAGCGCCTCGGACGGGAACACCGGGGAGCTGTTTTTT
few	TRBD2	TRBV4-1	TRBJ2-6	CASAGRAGANVLTF	TGCGCCAGTGCAGGGAGGGCTGGGGCCAACGTCCTGACTTTC
.	TRBD1	TRBV7-9	TRBJ2-5	CASSYLTGGETQYF	TGTGCCAGCAGCTACCTGACAGGGGGAGAGACCCAGTACTTC
many	.	TRBV7-6	TRBJ2-3	CASSLVGFSTDTQYF	TGTGCCAGCAGCTTAGTCGGATTTAGCACAGATACGCAGTATTTT
.	.	TRBV5-1	TRBJ2-1	CASSLSAGLYNEQFF	TGCGCCAGCAGCTTATCAGCGGGTCTTTACAATGAGCAGTTCTTC
many	.	TRBV7-9	TRBJ1-6	CASSWNNSPLHF	TGTGCCAGCAGCTGGAATAATTCACCCCTCCACTTT
few	.	TRBV20-1	TRBJ2-1	CSAKRHNEQFF	TGCAGTGCTAAACGGCACAATGAGCAGTTCTTC
many	TRBD2	TRBV7-2	TRBJ2-1	CASSLALAGHNEQFF	TGTGCCAGCAGCTTAGCGTTAGCGGGGCACAATGAGCAGTTCTTC
.	.	TRBV27	TRBJ1-2	CASSYRGPLNYGYTF	TGTGCCAGCAGTTACCGGGGCCCACTAAACTATGGCTACACCTTC
few	TRBD2	TRBV4-3	TRBJ2-2	CASSQTSGGELFF	TGCGCCAGCAGCCAAACTAGCGGCGGGGAGCTGTTTTTT
.	.	TRBV20-1	TRBJ2-5	CSAISGGETQYF	TGCAGTGCTATTAGTGGAGGGGAGACCCAGTACTTC